The clone carrying this TCR beta chain was counted a few times. Antigen unknown. This entry comes from a study of response to subunit inactivated influenza vaccine. Germline V gene sequence: CDR1 SGHRS, CDR2 YFSETQ. There are 15 residues in the CDR3. V shed 3 bases, J shed 7 bases, and the junction held 10 bases outside the gene matches. One entry per CDR3 protein results from TCRdb running MiXCR on the RT-PCR reads. The sample has some 500,000 distinct CDR3 sequences, approximately 16% seen once. Study conclusions and caveats: With each seasonal influenza vaccination, the authors suggested, few new T cells are recruited.

Specimen: CD4+ T cells sorted from PBMCs, collected 23 to 25 months after vaccination. This chain uses TRBV5-1 with TRBJ2-1, with 7 bases that match TRBD1. This TCR was sampled from a man aged 50 to 75 who received an inactivated influenza vaccine. The DNA of the CDR3 is TGCGCCAGCAGCTATTACGACAGGGATCCTAATGAGCAGTTCTTC. Its translation: CASSYYDRDPNEQFF.